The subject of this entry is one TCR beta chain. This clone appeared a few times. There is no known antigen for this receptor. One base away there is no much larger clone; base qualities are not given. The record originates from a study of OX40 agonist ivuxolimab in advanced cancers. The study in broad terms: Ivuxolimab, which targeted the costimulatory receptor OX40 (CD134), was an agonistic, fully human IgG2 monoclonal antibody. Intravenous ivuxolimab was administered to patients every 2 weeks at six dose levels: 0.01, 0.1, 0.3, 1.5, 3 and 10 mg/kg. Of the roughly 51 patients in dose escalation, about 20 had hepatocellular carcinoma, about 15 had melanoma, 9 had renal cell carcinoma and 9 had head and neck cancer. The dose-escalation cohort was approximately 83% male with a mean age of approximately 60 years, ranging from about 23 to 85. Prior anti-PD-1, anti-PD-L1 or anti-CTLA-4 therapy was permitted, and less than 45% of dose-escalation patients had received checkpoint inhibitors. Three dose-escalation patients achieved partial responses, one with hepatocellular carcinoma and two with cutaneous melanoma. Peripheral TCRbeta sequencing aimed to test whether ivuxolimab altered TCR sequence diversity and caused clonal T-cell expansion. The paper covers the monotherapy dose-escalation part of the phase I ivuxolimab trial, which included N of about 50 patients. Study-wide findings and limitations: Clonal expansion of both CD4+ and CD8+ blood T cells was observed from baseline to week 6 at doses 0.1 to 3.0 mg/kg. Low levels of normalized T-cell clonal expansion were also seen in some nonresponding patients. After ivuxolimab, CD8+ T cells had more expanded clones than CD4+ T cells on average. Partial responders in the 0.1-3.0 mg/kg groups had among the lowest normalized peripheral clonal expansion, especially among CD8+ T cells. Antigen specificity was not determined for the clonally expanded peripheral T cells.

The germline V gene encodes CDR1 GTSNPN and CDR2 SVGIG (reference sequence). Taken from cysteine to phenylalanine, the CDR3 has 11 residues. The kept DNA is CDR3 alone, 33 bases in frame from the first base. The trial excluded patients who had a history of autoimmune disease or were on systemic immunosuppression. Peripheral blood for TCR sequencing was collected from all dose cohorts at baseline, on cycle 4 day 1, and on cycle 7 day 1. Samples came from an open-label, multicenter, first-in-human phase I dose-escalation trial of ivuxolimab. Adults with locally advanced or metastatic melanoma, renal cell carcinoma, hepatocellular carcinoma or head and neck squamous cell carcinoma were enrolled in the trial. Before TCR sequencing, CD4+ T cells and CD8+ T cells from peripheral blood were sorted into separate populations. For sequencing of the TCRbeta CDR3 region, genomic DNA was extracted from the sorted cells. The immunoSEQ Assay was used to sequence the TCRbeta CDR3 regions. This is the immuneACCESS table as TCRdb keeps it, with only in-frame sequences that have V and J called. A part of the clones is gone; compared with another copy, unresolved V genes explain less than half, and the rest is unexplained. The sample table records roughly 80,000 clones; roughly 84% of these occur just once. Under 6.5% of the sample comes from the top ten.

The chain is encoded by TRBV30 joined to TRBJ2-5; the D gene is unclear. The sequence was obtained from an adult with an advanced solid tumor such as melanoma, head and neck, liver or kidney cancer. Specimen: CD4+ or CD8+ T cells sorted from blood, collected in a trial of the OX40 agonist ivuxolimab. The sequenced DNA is TGTGCTACCTTGCGACAAGAGACCCAGTACTTC. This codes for CATLRQETQYF.